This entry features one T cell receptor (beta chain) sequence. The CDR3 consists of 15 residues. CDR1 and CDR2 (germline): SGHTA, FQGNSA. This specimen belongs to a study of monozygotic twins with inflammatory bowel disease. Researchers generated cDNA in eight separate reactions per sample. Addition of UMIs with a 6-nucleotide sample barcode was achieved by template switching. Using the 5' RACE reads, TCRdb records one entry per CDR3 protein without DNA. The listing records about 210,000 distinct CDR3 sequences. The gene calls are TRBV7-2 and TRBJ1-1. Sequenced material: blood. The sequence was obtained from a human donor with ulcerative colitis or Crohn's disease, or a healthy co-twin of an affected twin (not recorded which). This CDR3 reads CASSLGQTVNTEAFF. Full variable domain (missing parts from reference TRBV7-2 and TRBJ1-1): GAGVSQSPSNKVTEKGKDVELRCDPISGHTALYWYRQSLGQGLEFLIYFQGNSAPDKSGLPSDRFSAERTGGSVSTLTIQRTQQEDSAVYLCASSLGQTVNTEAFFGQGTRLTVV.